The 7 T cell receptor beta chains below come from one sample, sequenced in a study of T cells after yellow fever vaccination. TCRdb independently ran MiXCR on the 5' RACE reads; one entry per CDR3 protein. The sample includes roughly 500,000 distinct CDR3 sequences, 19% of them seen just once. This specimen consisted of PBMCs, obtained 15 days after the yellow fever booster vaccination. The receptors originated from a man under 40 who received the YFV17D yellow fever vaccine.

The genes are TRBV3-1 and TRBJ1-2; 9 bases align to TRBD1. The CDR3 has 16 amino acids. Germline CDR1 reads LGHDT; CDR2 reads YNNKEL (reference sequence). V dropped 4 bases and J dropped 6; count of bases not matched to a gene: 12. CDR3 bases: TGTGCCAGCAGCCCCCGTGGGACAGGGTTTTTCGATGGCTACACCTTC. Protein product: CASSPRGTGFFDGYTF. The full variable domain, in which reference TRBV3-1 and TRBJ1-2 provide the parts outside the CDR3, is DTAVSQTPKYLVTQMGNDKSIKCEQNLGHDTMYWYKQDSKKFLKIMFSYNNKELIINETVPNRFSPKSPDKAHLNLHINSLELGDSAVYFCASSPRGTGFFDGYTFGSGTRLTVV.

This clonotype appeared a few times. The CDR3 spells CSAKIAGHNMETQYF. CDR3 nucleotides: TGCAGTGCTAAAATAGCGGGCCACAACATGGAGACCCAGTACTTC. The chain has TRBV20-1 and TRBJ2-5; 7 nucleotides agree with TRBD2. CDR3 length: 15 amino acids. Germline loops: CDR1 DFQATT, CDR2 SNEGSKA (reference sequence). V lost 4 bases and J lost 5; bases outside the gene matches: 13.

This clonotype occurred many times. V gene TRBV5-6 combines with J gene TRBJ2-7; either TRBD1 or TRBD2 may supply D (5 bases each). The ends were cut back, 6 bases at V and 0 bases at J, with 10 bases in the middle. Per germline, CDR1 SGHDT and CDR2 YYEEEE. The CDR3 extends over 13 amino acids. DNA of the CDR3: TGTGCCAGCACGGGGCAGAGCTCCTACGAGCAGTACTTC. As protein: CASTGQSSYEQYF.

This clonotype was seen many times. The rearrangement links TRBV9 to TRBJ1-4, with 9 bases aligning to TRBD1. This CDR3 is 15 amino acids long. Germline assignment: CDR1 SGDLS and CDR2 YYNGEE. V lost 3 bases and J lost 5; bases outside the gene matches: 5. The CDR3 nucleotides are TGTGCCAGCAGCGCCCCGGACAGGGGAAATGAAAAACTGTTTTTT. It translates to CASSAPDRGNEKLFF.

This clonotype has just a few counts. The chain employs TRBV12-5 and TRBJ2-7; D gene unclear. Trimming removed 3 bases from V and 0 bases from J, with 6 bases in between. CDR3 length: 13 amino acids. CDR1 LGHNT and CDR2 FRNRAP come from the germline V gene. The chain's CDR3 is CASGFPHSYEQYF. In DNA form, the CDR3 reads TGTGCTAGTGGTTTCCCCCACTCCTACGAGCAGTACTTC.

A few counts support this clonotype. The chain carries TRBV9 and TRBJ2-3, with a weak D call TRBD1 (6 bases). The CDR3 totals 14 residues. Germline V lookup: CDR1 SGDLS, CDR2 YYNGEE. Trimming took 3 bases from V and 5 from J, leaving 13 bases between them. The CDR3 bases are TGTGCCAGCAGCGAACAGGGTGTTATAGATACGCAGTATTTT. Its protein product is CASSEQGVIDTQYF.

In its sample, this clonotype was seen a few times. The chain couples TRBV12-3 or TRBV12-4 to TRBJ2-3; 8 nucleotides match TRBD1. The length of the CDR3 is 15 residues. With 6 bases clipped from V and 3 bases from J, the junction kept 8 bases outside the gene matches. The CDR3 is CASRWRTGRTDTQYF. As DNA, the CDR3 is TGTGCCAGCAGATGGAGGACAGGGCGGACAGATACGCAGTATTTT.